These 23 T cell receptor beta chains were sequenced from one sample in a study of blood T cell repertoires in COVID-19. The data were produced by immunoSEQ multiplex PCR, yet TCRdb's version contains in-frame clones alone and is incomplete. The table has approximately 260,000 clones, around 82% seen once. Sample: PBMCs or T cells enriched from blood (not recorded which). These receptors all come from a man aged 45 to 65 who had recovered from COVID-19.

V and J are TRBV3-1 (or the pseudogene TRBV3-2) and TRBJ2-2, with no clear D. Trimming left V 1 base short and J 6 bases short, with 9 bases between. This CDR3 spans 14 amino acids. Looked up from germline, CDR1 is LGHDT and CDR2 is YNNKEL (reference sequence). The CDR3 DNA reads TGTGCCAGCAGCCAAGGGAGAGCCCCCGGGGAGCTGTTTTTT. Translated, it gives CASSQGRAPGELFF.

This clone was counted only a few times. V and J are TRBV10-2 and TRBJ1-1, with 10 positions matching TRBD1. Germline V gene sequence: CDR1 WSHSY, CDR2 SAAADI. Trimming at V came to 2 bases and at J to 6 bases, leaving 6 bases not matched to a gene. The CDR3 length is 15 residues. The CDR3 DNA reads TGCGCCAGCAGTGAGCGGGGACAGGGGAGGGCTGAAGCTTTCTTT. Translation: CASSERGQGRAEAFF.

This chain links TRBV28 with TRBJ1-2; possibly TRBD1 for D (6 bases). Germline CDR1 reads MDHEN; CDR2 reads SYDVKM. This CDR3 contains 12 residues. Trimming removed 7 bases from V and 8 bases from J, with 14 bases in between. The CDR3 sequence is CASTSGARGYTF. The CDR3 DNA reads as TGTGCCAGCACATCAGGGGCGCGGGGCTACACCTTC.

The chain couples TRBV13 to TRBJ2-3; a possible D gene is TRBD1 (7 bases). CDR3 length equals 18 residues. V lost 1 base, J lost 0 bases, and 17 bases lay in between. CDR1 PRHDT and CDR2 FYEKMQ come from the germline V gene (reference sequence). The CDR3 nucleotides read TGTGCCAGCAGCTTAGAGAGACAGGGACTCTCTAGCACAGATACGCAGTATTTT. Translation: CASSLERQGLSSTDTQYF. Looking up the rest from reference TRBV13 and TRBJ2-3 gives the full variable domain: AAGVIQSPRHLIKEKRETATLKCYPIPRHDTVYWYQQGPGQDPQFLISFYEKMQSDKGSIPDRFSAQQFSDYHSELNMSSLELGDSALYFCASSLERQGLSSTDTQYFGPGTRLTVL.

V gene TRBV5-1 combines with J gene TRBJ1-2; D unresolved. The length of the CDR3 is 15 residues. CDR1 and CDR2 from the germline V gene are SGHRS and YFSETQ. The V end lost 1 base, the J end lost 0 bases, and 10 bases lay between the germline ends. The CDR3 spells CASSLSDGANYGYTF. CDR3 DNA sequence: TGCGCCAGCAGCTTGTCGGACGGGGCTAACTATGGCTACACCTTC.

The V call is TRBV28, the J call TRBJ1-2; TRBD1 is a possible D gene (6 bases). Germline V gives CDR1 MDHEN, CDR2 SYDVKM. The CDR3 covers 15 residues. V was trimmed by 3 bases and J by 4 bases, leaving 15 bases between them. CDR3 nucleotides: TGTGCCAGCAGTTTCTCCGGACAGCGGGGCTATGGCTACACCTTC. It codes for CASSFSGQRGYGYTF.

V usage is TRBV10-2 and J usage is TRBJ1-1; 7 bases line up with TRBD1. CDR1 WSHSY and CDR2 SAAADI come from the germline V gene. CDR3 length: 15 amino acids. V dropped 3 bases and J dropped 6; count of bases not matched to a gene: 10. Here the CDR3 reads CASSETSQGVAEAFF. In DNA, the CDR3 is TGCGCCAGCAGTGAAACCAGCCAGGGGGTGGCTGAAGCTTTCTTT.

This sequence joins TRBV7-9 and TRBJ1-2; a possible D gene is TRBD1 (5 bases). Trimming took 5 bases from V and 4 from J, leaving 14 bases between them. Germline values: CDR1 SEHNR, CDR2 FQNEAQ (reference sequence). The CDR3 runs to 14 residues. CDR3 nucleotide sequence: TGTGCCAGCAGCCCCGTCGGGGGATTCTATGGCTACACCTTC. Translating gives CASSPVGGFYGYTF. Combining the CDR3 with reference TRBV7-9 and TRBJ1-2 gives the whole variable domain DTGVSQNPRHKITKRGQNVTFRCDPISEHNRLYWYRQTLGQGPEFLTYFQNEAQLEKSRLLSDRFSAERPKGSFSTLEIQRTEQGDSAMYLCASSPVGGFYGYTFGSGTRLTVV.

The chain couples TRBV6-1 to TRBJ1-5; TRBD1 is a possible D gene (5 bases). Germline assignment: CDR1 MNHNS and CDR2 SASEGT. V was trimmed by 0 bases and J by 7 bases, leaving 13 bases between them. This CDR3 comprises 15 residues. Here the CDR3 reads CASSEAGGLGQPQHF. The CDR3 DNA reads TGTGCCAGCAGTGAAGCGGGGGGATTGGGCCAGCCCCAGCATTTT.

The rearrangement uses TRBV6-5 and TRBJ1-6, with D possibly being TRBD1 (6 bases). Germline V gene lookup returns CDR1 MNHEY and CDR2 SVGAGI. V was trimmed by 5 bases and J by 7 bases, leaving 9 bases between them. This CDR3 has 13 amino acids. The CDR3 is CASSPGQNSPLHF. Here the CDR3 DNA reads TGTGCCAGCAGTCCAGGACAGAATTCACCCCTCCACTTT.

V and J are TRBV10-1 and TRBJ2-1, with 10 positions matching TRBD2. V shed 0 bases, J shed 5 bases, and the junction held 4 bases outside the gene matches. The germline V gene has CDR1 WNHNN and CDR2 SYGVQD (reference sequence). The CDR3 is 16 amino acids. The CDR3 reads CASSESKRGGDNEQFF. CDR3 coding DNA: TGCGCCAGCAGTGAGTCAAAGCGGGGGGGGGACAATGAGCAGTTCTTC.

J is TRBJ2-1 and V is TRBV27; D not certain. Germline V gives CDR1 MNHEY, CDR2 SMNVEV (reference sequence). V shed 6 bases and J shed 0 bases, with 6 bases lying between them. The CDR3 is made up of 13 amino acids. DNA for the CDR3: TGTGCCAGCAGAAGGAGCTCCTACAATGAGCAGTTCTTC. Encoded protein: CASRRSSYNEQFF.

This clone was detected a few times. V is TRBV5-1 and J is TRBJ2-5; 8 bases map to TRBD1. CDR1 is SGHRS and CDR2 is YFSETQ in the germline V gene. This CDR3 region has 14 residues. V lost 4 bases and J lost 4; bases outside the gene matches: 6. The CDR3 reads CASSNGQGGETQYF. CDR3 coding DNA: TGCGCCAGCAGCAACGGACAGGGAGGAGAGACCCAGTACTTC.

This chain connects TRBV6-5 to TRBJ1-5, with D maybe TRBD1 (6 bases). CDR1 and CDR2 from the germline V gene are MNHEY and SVGAGI. V was trimmed by 3 bases and J by 5 bases, leaving 11 bases between them. The CDR3 sequence is 14 residues long. CDR3 region: CASSYQGSHQPQHF. CDR3 DNA sequence: TGTGCCAGCAGTTATCAGGGGTCGCATCAGCCCCAGCATTTT.

The chain carries TRBV11-3 and TRBJ2-5; D uncertain. Germline CDR1 SGHNT, CDR2 YENEEA. V lost 1 base and J 5 bases, leaving 17 bases between the germline ends. This CDR3 region has 16 residues. CDR3 amino acids: CASSLVLSVSRETQYF. The CDR3 DNA is TGTGCCAGCAGCTTAGTCCTGAGCGTGTCTCGGGAGACCCAGTACTTC.

The chain combines TRBV9 with TRBJ2-5; possible D gene TRBD1, 6 bases. Between the trimmed V and J ends, which lost 1 base and 3 bases, there was a span of 13 bases. Germline V gene sequence: CDR1 SGDLS, CDR2 YYNGEE. This CDR3 spans 15 amino acids. This CDR3 reads CASSVNLPGEETQYF. CDR3 DNA: TGTGCCAGCAGCGTAAACCTCCCAGGGGAAGAGACCCAGTACTTC.

The rearrangement joins TRBV5-1 to TRBJ1-2, with 7 nucleotides matching TRBD1. The J segment lost 4 bases and the V segment lost 0 bases, leaving 3 bases of the junction unmatched. Germline V gene lookup returns CDR1 SGHRS and CDR2 YFSETQ. CDR3 length: 14 residues. CDR3: CASSLGQGGYGYTF. In nucleotides, the CDR3 is TGCGCCAGCAGCTTGGGACAGGGCGGCTATGGCTACACCTTC.

The chain links TRBV7-3 to TRBJ2-6, with a weak D call TRBD2 (5 bases). The germline CDR1 and CDR2 sequences are SGHTA and FQGTGA. The CDR3 consists of 16 residues. V was cut by 5 bases and J by 0 bases, with 11 bases left in between. For the CDR3, the DNA is TGTGCCAGCAGCCCCCCCGGACTCTCTGGGGCCAACGTCCTGACTTTC. Protein sequence: CASSPPGLSGANVLTF.

V and J are TRBV7-9 and TRBJ1-1; weak D call: TRBD1 (6 bases). Trimming cost V 1 base and J 5 bases, with 11 bases left between them. CDR1 SEHNR and CDR2 FQNEAQ come from the germline V gene (reference sequence). The length of the CDR3 is 14 residues. The CDR3 DNA reads as TGTGCCAGCAGCTTAGTGAAAGGGGGAACTGAAGCTTTCTTT. Its protein is CASSLVKGGTEAFF.

Only one count was recorded for this clone. This chain links TRBV5-1 with TRBJ1-6; D possibly corresponds to TRBD1 (5 bases). Germline V gene lookup returns CDR1 SGHRS and CDR2 YFSETQ. V shed 4 bases and J shed 7 bases, with 18 bases lying between them. The length of the CDR3 is 16 residues. Here the CDR3 DNA reads TGCGCCAGCAGCGCGTCGGGAGCCCGGGGGAATTCACCCCTCCACTTT. Translating it yields CASSASGARGNSPLHF.

This rearrangement joins TRBV5-4 to TRBJ1-2, with 8 bases aligning to TRBD1. Germline CDR1 is SGHNT and CDR2 is YYREEE (reference sequence). V trimming: 3 bases; J trimming: 5 bases; junction bases outside the gene matches: 6. The length of the CDR3 is 14 residues. CDR3 residues: CASSSRTGMYGYTF. CDR3 sequence (DNA): TGTGCCAGCAGCTCACGGACAGGGATGTATGGCTACACCTTC.

This chain uses TRBV5-5 with TRBJ2-5; 9 bases are a match to TRBD1. The J segment lost 7 bases and the V segment lost 4 bases, leaving 8 bases of the junction unmatched. The germline V gene encodes CDR1 SGHKS and CDR2 YYEKEE (reference sequence). The CDR3 covers 14 residues. CDR3 in DNA: TGTGCCAGCAGCCCACCCGACAGGGGGGGGACCCAGTACTTC. This encodes CASSPPDRGGTQYF.

This rearrangement joins TRBV19 to TRBJ1-2, with 10 bases that match TRBD1. Germline V gene lookup returns CDR1 LNHDA and CDR2 SQIVND (reference sequence). This CDR3 has 14 residues. The junction had 7 bases not matched to a gene; V was cut back by 10 bases and J by 2 bases. The CDR3: CATSPGQGNYGYTF. The CDR3 DNA follows: TGTGCCACTTCACCGGGACAGGGGAACTATGGCTACACCTTC.